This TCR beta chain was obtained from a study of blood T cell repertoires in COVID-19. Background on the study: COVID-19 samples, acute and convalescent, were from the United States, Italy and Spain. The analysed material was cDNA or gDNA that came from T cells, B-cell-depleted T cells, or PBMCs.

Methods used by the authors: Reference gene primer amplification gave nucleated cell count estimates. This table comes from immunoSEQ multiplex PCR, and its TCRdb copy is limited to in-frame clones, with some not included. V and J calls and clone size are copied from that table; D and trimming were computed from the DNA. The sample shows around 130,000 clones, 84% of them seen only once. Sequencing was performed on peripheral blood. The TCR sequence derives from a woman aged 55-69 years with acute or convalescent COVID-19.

The DNA for the CDR3 is TGTGCCAGCATTCCCCTTGGGACAGGCCCTAACTATGGCTACACCTTC. Its protein is CASIPLGTGPNYGYTF. The chain carries TRBV7-8 and TRBJ1-2; 8 bases fit TRBD1. Losses at the gene ends were 7 bases for V and 0 bases for J; bases not matched to a gene: 10. The CDR3 extends over 16 amino acids. Germline CDR1 SGHVS, CDR2 FQNEAQ. The full variable domain, rest sourced from reference TRBV7-8 and TRBJ1-2, is GAGVSQSPRYKVAKRGQDVALRCDPISGHVSLFWYQQALGQGPEFLTYFQNEAQLDKSGLPSDRFFAERPEGSVSTLKIQRTQQEDSAVYLCASIPLGTGPNYGYTFGSGTRLTVV.